The text below deals with one TCR beta chain. This CDR3 region has 13 residues. Trimming removed 4 bases from V and 3 bases from J, with 10 bases in between. Germline V CDR1 and CDR2: SGHKS, YYEKEE (reference sequence). This sample was included in a study of blood T cell repertoires in COVID-19. The protocol was immunoSEQ multiplex PCR, while the TCRdb copy is restricted to in-frame clones and leaves out a portion. Altogether 300,000 to 350,000 clones are present, 75% to 90% being singletons, with the ten largest covering less than 5.5%. V is TRBV5-5 and J is TRBJ1-2; TRBD1 is a possible D gene (6 bases). The sequencing sample was made of PBMCs or T cells enriched from blood (not recorded which). This clonotype was obtained from a man aged 25 to 40 who had recovered from COVID-19. This CDR3 reads CASSPQGYYGYTF. In DNA, the CDR3 is TGTGCCAGCAGCCCCCAGGGGTACTATGGCTACACCTTC.